Listed below are T cell receptor beta chains from one sample, sequenced in a study of T cells after yellow fever vaccination. TCRdb fed the 5' RACE reads into MiXCR, producing one record per CDR3 protein. The profile shows more than 350,000 distinct CDR3 sequences, roughly 11% of them singletons. The source material was PBMCs, sampled on the day of the first yellow fever vaccination. The receptor set was obtained from a man aged 18 to 30 who received the YFV17D yellow fever vaccine. Both conserved end residues are part of each CDR3. The D gene is left open where the match is weak. Expanded clones are given a class, and other clones once, few, many or no size at all.

CDR3: CSANRGINEQFF
DNA: TGCAGCGCCAACAGGGGGATCAATGAGCAGTTCTTC
D: TRBD1
V: TRBV29-1
J: TRBJ2-1
size: -

CDR3: CATSRGQKETQYF
DNA: TGTGCCACCAGCAGAGGACAGAAAGAGACCCAGTACTTC
D: -
V: TRBV15
J: TRBJ2-5
size: many

CDR3: CSAERTETNEQFF
DNA: TGCAGCGCCGAAAGGACAGAAACAAATGAGCAGTTCTTC
D: -
V: TRBV29-1
J: TRBJ2-1
size: few

CDR3: CSARAPTSTDTQYF
DNA: TGCAGTGCTAGAGCCCCGACTAGCACAGATACGCAGTATTTT
D: -
V: TRBV20-1
J: TRBJ2-3
size: -

CDR3: CASTTPDRETEAFF
DNA: TGTGCCAGCACAACCCCCGACAGAGAAACTGAAGCTTTCTTT
D: -
V: TRBV5-6
J: TRBJ1-1
size: few

CDR3: CASSLSTSGGTDTQYF
DNA: TGCGCCAGCAGCTTATCGACTAGCGGGGGCACAGATACGCAGTATTTT
D: TRBD2
V: TRBV5-1
J: TRBJ2-3
size: many

CDR3: CATSRPGQGYEQYF
DNA: TGTGCCACCAGCAGACCGGGCCAGGGCTACGAGCAGTACTTC
D: -
V: TRBV15
J: TRBJ2-7
size: -

CDR3: CASSRVSGAWGEQFF
DNA: TGTGCCAGCAGCCGGGTATCAGGTGCATGGGGTGAGCAGTTCTTC
D: -
V: TRBV7-2
J: TRBJ2-1
size: -

CDR3: CASSYAPGETEAFF
DNA: TGTGCCAGCAGTTACGCTCCAGGGGAAACTGAAGCTTTCTTT
D: -
V: TRBV6-5
J: TRBJ1-1
size: few

CDR3: CASSLGGISPLHF
DNA: TGTGCCAGCAGCTTAGGAGGGATTTCACCCCTCCACTTT
D: -
V: TRBV7-3
J: TRBJ1-6
size: few

CDR3: CASSFSPHTSSTDTQYF
DNA: TGCGCCAGCAGCTTCTCCCCGCATACCTCTAGCACAGATACGCAGTATTTT
D: -
V: TRBV5-1
J: TRBJ2-3
size: many

CDR3: CASSLGTVDEKLFF
DNA: TGTGCCAGCAGTTTAGGGACAGTGGATGAAAAACTGTTTTTT
D: -
V: TRBV12-3/TRBV12-4
J: TRBJ1-4
size: -

CDR3: CASIGLGASYNEQFF
DNA: TGTGCCAGCATTGGATTGGGGGCCTCCTACAATGAGCAGTTCTTC
D: -
V: TRBV7-9
J: TRBJ2-1
size: -

CDR3: CASSLRAQETQYF
DNA: TGCGCCAGCAGCTTACGTGCCCAAGAGACCCAGTACTTC
D: -
V: TRBV5-1
J: TRBJ2-5
size: few

CDR3: CSAREGRGHYGYTF
DNA: TGCAGTGCTAGAGAAGGGAGGGGCCACTATGGCTACACCTTC
D: -
V: TRBV20-1
J: TRBJ1-2
size: -

CDR3: CAVASRTDAYEQYF
DNA: TGTGCCGTCGCCTCCAGGACCGATGCCTACGAGCAGTACTTC
D: -
V: TRBV12-3/TRBV12-4
J: TRBJ2-7
size: few

CDR3: CARPDSDLGGYTF
DNA: TGTGCCAGACCAGACAGTGACTTAGGAGGCTACACCTTC
D: -
V: TRBV19
J: TRBJ1-2
size: -

CDR3: CASSGGTGGEQFF
DNA: TGTGCCAGCAGCGGGGGGACAGGGGGGGAGCAGTTCTTC
D: TRBD1
V: TRBV7-2
J: TRBJ2-1
size: many

CDR3: CASQGQGGSPLHF
DNA: TGTGCCAGCCAGGGACAGGGAGGATCACCCCTCCACTTT
D: TRBD1
V: TRBV27
J: TRBJ1-6
size: -

CDR3: CASSLGAGGETQYF
DNA: TGTGCCAGCAGCTTAGGGGCAGGGGGTGAGACCCAGTACTTC
D: TRBD1
V: TRBV7-2
J: TRBJ2-5
size: -

CDR3: CSVESETQYF
DNA: TGCAGCGTTGAGTCAGAGACCCAGTACTTC
D: -
V: TRBV29-1
J: TRBJ2-5
size: few

CDR3: CASRPGGSSISDTQYF
DNA: TGCGCCAGCAGGCCGGGTGGCAGTTCGATTTCAGATACGCAGTATTTT
D: -
V: TRBV5-1
J: TRBJ2-3
size: many

CDR3: CASTNGGGTGELFF
DNA: TGTGCCAGCACCAACGGAGGGGGCACCGGGGAGCTGTTTTTT
D: -
V: TRBV14
J: TRBJ2-2
size: few

CDR3: CASSHKEGKPNYGYTF
DNA: TGCGCCAGCAGCCATAAAGAAGGGAAACCGAACTATGGCTACACCTTC
D: -
V: TRBV4-1
J: TRBJ1-2
size: -

CDR3: CASSYSVLSYEQYF
DNA: TGCGCCAGCAGCTACTCAGTCCTCTCCTACGAGCAGTACTTC
D: -
V: TRBV5-1
J: TRBJ2-7
size: many

CDR3: CASSRVGGRGYEQYF
DNA: TGTGCCAGCAGCCGCGTGGGTGGGAGGGGATACGAGCAGTACTTC
D: TRBD2
V: TRBV7-9
J: TRBJ2-7
size: few

CDR3: CASSLADRDIDEQYF
DNA: TGCGCCAGCAGCTTGGCGGACCGGGACATTGACGAGCAGTACTTC
D: -
V: TRBV5-1
J: TRBJ2-7
size: few

CDR3: CASSQGIYRRYGYTF
DNA: TGCGCCAGCAGCCAAGGAATCTACCGGCGCTATGGCTACACCTTC
D: -
V: TRBV4-3
J: TRBJ1-2
size: few

CDR3: CASSLRTVGEKLFF
DNA: TGTGCCAGCAGCCTGCGGACAGTAGGTGAAAAACTGTTTTTT
D: -
V: TRBV27
J: TRBJ1-4
size: -

CDR3: CASSYGDSSTDTQYF
DNA: TGTGCCAGCAGTTACGGGGACAGTAGCACAGATACGCAGTATTTT
D: TRBD1
V: TRBV6-5
J: TRBJ2-3
size: -

CDR3: CAVGISDEKLFF
DNA: TGTGCCGTCGGAATTTCCGATGAAAAACTGTTTTTT
D: -
V: TRBV10-3
J: TRBJ1-4
size: few

CDR3: CASSLRNSPLHF
DNA: TGTGCCAGCAGCTTAAGAAATTCACCCCTCCACTTT
D: -
V: TRBV7-2
J: TRBJ1-6
size: few

CDR3: CASSLGLGGAGNTQYF
DNA: TGTGCCAGCAGCTTAGGATTGGGGGGGGCCGGGAATACGCAGTATTTT
D: -
V: TRBV5-6
J: TRBJ2-3
size: many

CDR3: CASSLPPKRETQYF
DNA: TGTGCCAGCAGCTTACCACCCAAACGTGAGACCCAGTACTTC
D: -
V: TRBV7-2
J: TRBJ2-5
size: once

CDR3: CASSLVRGRAQETQYF
DNA: TGTGCCAGCAGCTTAGTGCGGGGTCGGGCACAAGAGACCCAGTACTTC
D: -
V: TRBV11-2
J: TRBJ2-5
size: -

CDR3: CASSLGFGTASSPLHF
DNA: TGTGCCAGCAGTTTGGGGTTCGGTACGGCAAGTTCACCCCTCCACTTT
D: -
V: TRBV12-3/TRBV12-4
J: TRBJ1-6
size: -

CDR3: CASRGETEAFF
DNA: TGTGCCAGCAGAGGGGAGACTGAAGCTTTCTTT
D: -
V: TRBV6-5
J: TRBJ1-1
size: many

CDR3: CASRIAGAGTGELFF
DNA: TGTGCCAGCAGAATAGCGGGGGCCGGTACCGGGGAGCTGTTTTTT
D: TRBD2
V: TRBV7-2
J: TRBJ2-2
size: -

CDR3: CASSPPNSGEYEQFF
DNA: TGTGCCAGCTCACCGCCCAATAGCGGGGAATATGAGCAGTTCTTC
D: TRBD2
V: TRBV18
J: TRBJ2-1
size: few

CDR3: CASSPQAGTCLGEQFF
DNA: TGTGCCAGCAGCCCCCAAGCGGGGACTTGCTTGGGTGAGCAGTTCTTC
D: TRBD2
V: TRBV7-3
J: TRBJ2-1
size: -

CDR3: CAISETDRDEQYF
DNA: TGTGCCATCAGTGAAACTGACAGGGACGAGCAGTACTTC
D: TRBD1
V: TRBV10-3
J: TRBJ2-7
size: -

CDR3: CASSYKGGSSASYTF
DNA: TGTGCCAGCAGTTATAAGGGTGGTTCCTCCGCGAGCTACACCTTC
D: -
V: TRBV6-5
J: TRBJ1-2
size: few

CDR3: CASSYQSGQGEKNTGELFF
DNA: TGTGCCAGCAGCTACCAGTCGGGACAGGGGGAGAAGAACACCGGGGAGCTGTTTTTT
D: TRBD1
V: TRBV7-3
J: TRBJ2-2
size: few

CDR3: CASSDWTGGTGELFF
DNA: TGCGCCAGCAGCGATTGGACAGGGGGGACCGGGGAGCTGTTTTTT
D: TRBD1
V: TRBV4-3
J: TRBJ2-2
size: -

CDR3: CASSWRATSGGPAPKNIQYF
DNA: TGTGCCAGCAGTTGGAGGGCAACTAGCGGGGGCCCCGCCCCGAAAAACATTCAGTACTTC
D: TRBD2
V: TRBV12-3/TRBV12-4
J: TRBJ2-4
size: -

CDR3: CASSLDRASGGFTGELFF
DNA: TGTGCCAGCAGCTTAGATCGAGCTAGCGGGGGGTTCACCGGGGAGCTGTTTTTT
D: TRBD2
V: TRBV11-2
J: TRBJ2-2
size: -

CDR3: CASSARDRGYGYTF
DNA: TGTGCCAGCAGCGCCCGGGACAGGGGCTATGGCTACACCTTC
D: TRBD1
V: TRBV7-2
J: TRBJ1-2
size: -